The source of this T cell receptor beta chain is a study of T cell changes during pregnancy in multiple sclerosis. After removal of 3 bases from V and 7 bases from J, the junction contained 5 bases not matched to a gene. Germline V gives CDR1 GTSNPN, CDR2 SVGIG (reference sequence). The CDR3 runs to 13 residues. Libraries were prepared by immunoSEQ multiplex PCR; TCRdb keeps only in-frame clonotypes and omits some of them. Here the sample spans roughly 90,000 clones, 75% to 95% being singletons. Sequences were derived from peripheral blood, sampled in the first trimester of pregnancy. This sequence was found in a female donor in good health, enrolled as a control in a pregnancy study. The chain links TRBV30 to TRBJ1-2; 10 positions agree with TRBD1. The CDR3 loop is CAWSGQGVGGYTF. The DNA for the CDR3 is TGTGCCTGGAGCGGACAGGGGGTAGGTGGCTACACCTTC.